This entry lists 17 T cell receptor beta chains sequenced from one sample in a study of T-cell reconstitution after alpha-beta-depleted transplantation in children. This sample's TCRbeta library carried unique molecular identifier barcodes. TCRdb independently ran MiXCR on the PCR reads; one entry per CDR3 protein. Here the sample spans about 410,000 distinct CDR3 sequences, roughly 22% being singletons. The specimen was PBMCs from the stem cell graft donor, collected from the stem cell graft. The receptors derive from a human donor who donated a stem cell graft to a child with acute myeloid leukemia.

This clonotype was detected a few times. This chain joins TRBV19 and TRBJ1-1, with 8 positions matching TRBD1. J gave up 4 bases and V 3 bases, and 7 bases lay outside the gene matches. CDR1 and CDR2 from the germline V gene are LNHDA and SQIVND (reference sequence). This CDR3 is built from 15 residues. In DNA form, the CDR3 reads TGTGCCAGTAGTATTCAGGGGGCGCTTGGCACTGAAGCTTTCTTT. This sequence encodes CASSIQGALGTEAFF. The entire variable domain, with the rest obtained from reference TRBV19 and TRBJ1-1, is as follows: DGGITQSPKYLFRKEGQNVTLSCEQNLNHDAMYWYRQDPGQGLRLIYYSQIVNDFQKGDIAEGYSVSREKKESFPLTVTSAQKNPTAFYLCASSIQGALGTEAFFGQGTRLTVV.

Note on this clonotype: At one boundary the junction diverges from the germline segment, which might be a read error. V and J are TRBV28 and TRBJ1-6; TRBD1 might be the D (5 bases). In germline, CDR1 is MDHEN, CDR2 SYDVKM. This CDR3 has 17 residues. The CDR3 region has the DNA TGTGCCAGCAGTCAATTACCCGACAGCCGAGGTAATCCACCCCTCCACTTT. This translates into CASSQLPDSRGNPPLHF.

This clonotype was counted at least ten times. V gene TRBV13 combines with J gene TRBJ2-7; 12 positions match TRBD2. From germline, CDR1 is PRHDT and CDR2 FYEKMQ (reference sequence). The junction had 3 bases not matched to a gene; V was cut back by 5 bases and J by 1 base. The CDR3 is 15 amino acids. Written as DNA, the CDR3 is TGTGCCAGCAGCGCGACTAGCGGGAGTTCCTACGAGCAGTACTTC. Amino acid sequence: CASSATSGSSYEQYF.

This clonotype came up a few times. The chain links TRBV7-9 to TRBJ1-2; D not resolved. The CDR3 length is 13 residues. Germline V gene data show CDR1 as SEHNR and CDR2 as FQNEAQ (reference sequence). The ends were cut back, 8 bases at V and 4 bases at J, with 14 bases in the middle. In DNA form, the CDR3 reads TGTGCCAGCGTCGGTCCTGGGAGCTATGGCTACACCTTC. Translation gives CASVGPGSYGYTF.

This clonotype was recorded at least ten times. This rearrangement joins TRBV6-1 to TRBJ2-3, with 9 positions matching TRBD2. This CDR3 is built from 15 residues. Germline lookup yields CDR1 MNHNS and CDR2 SASEGT. Trimming took 10 bases from V and 3 from J; bases not matched to a gene: 11. For the CDR3, the DNA is TGTGCCACCCGACTAGGGCTAGCGGGAACAGATACGCAGTATTTT. This sequence encodes CATRLGLAGTDTQYF.

This clonotype showed up many times. The chain is built from TRBV20-1 and TRBJ1-4, with D possibly matching TRBD1 (6 bases). Germline CDR1 and CDR2: DFQATT and SNEGSKA (reference sequence). V was trimmed by 3 bases and J by 8 bases, leaving 13 bases between them. This CDR3 has 13 residues. The CDR3 loop reads CSASTGGGEKLFF. The CDR3, as DNA: TGCAGTGCTAGTACTGGGGGCGGGGAAAAACTGTTTTTT.

This clonotype was picked up a small number of times. V is TRBV29-1 and J is TRBJ1-1, with TRBD1 matching over 8 bases. The CDR3 is made up of 16 amino acids. Germline-derived CDR1 and CDR2 are SQVTM and ANQGSEA. Trimming at V came to 2 bases and at J to 4 bases, leaving 12 bases not matched to a gene. The CDR3 sequence is CSVEQTGARAGTEAFF. CDR3 nucleotide sequence: TGCAGCGTTGAACAGACAGGGGCCCGTGCAGGCACTGAAGCTTTCTTT.

This clonotype was detected only a few times. The gene calls are TRBV24-1 and TRBJ2-3, with 7 bases identical to TRBD2. J was trimmed by 0 bases and V by 3 bases; bases with no gene match: 8. Germline-derived CDR1 and CDR2 are KGHDR and SFDVKD. The CDR3 has 17 residues. CDR3 coding DNA: TGTGCCACCAGTGATGGGAGGACTAGTCTTAGCACAGATACGCAGTATTTT. As protein: CATSDGRTSLSTDTQYF.

This clonotype has a handful of counts. The rearrangement uses TRBV12-3 or TRBV12-4 and TRBJ2-7; TRBD1 or TRBD2 may be the D gene (5 bases each). The CDR3 is 18 amino acids. The germline V and J ends were trimmed by 6 bases and 2 bases, with 26 bases remaining between them. The DNA for the CDR3 is TGTGCCAGCAGCTTCCAGACCCCCCAGGCGCCGGGGCCCTACGAGCAGTACTTC. Encoded protein: CASSFQTPQAPGPYEQYF.

The rearrangement uses TRBV7-9 and TRBJ2-5, with D possibly TRBD1 on 5 matching bases. Germline-derived CDR1 and CDR2 are SEHNR and FQNEAQ (reference sequence). The CDR3 is 16 amino acids. V lost 0 bases and J lost 4, with 15 bases in between. The CDR3: CASSLAGRQGRETQYF. The CDR3 coding sequence is TGTGCCAGCAGCTTAGCGGGTCGCCAGGGTCGAGAGACCCAGTACTTC.

This chain joins TRBV7-2 and TRBJ2-1; TRBD2 aligns across 8 bases. Trimming cost V 5 bases and J 5 bases; bases outside gene matches: 8. This CDR3 is built from 15 residues. CDR1 and CDR2 from the germline V gene are SGHTA and FQGNSA. The CDR3 DNA sequence: TGTGCCAGCAGCACACAGACTAGCGCCCACAATGAGCAGTTCTTC. This gives the protein CASSTQTSAHNEQFF.

The chain carries TRBV12-3 or TRBV12-4 and TRBJ2-2, with 7 bases identical to TRBD1. The CDR3 contains 17 residues. V trimming: 7 bases; J trimming: 4 bases; junction bases outside the gene matches: 15. As DNA, the CDR3 is TGTGCCAGCAACCAAAAAGGCCAAGGGGGCTTCACCGGGGAGCTGTTTTTT. This translates into CASNQKGQGGFTGELFF.

This clonotype was counted many times. The rearrangement uses TRBV12-3 or TRBV12-4 and TRBJ2-7, with a tentative D call TRBD1 (5 bases). V shed 6 bases and J shed 6 bases, with 18 bases lying between them. The CDR3 is 14 amino acids. The CDR3 region has the DNA TGTGCCAGCAGCTTGACGACTCAGGGTACCGAGCAGTACTTC. Encoded protein: CASSLTTQGTEQYF.

This chain joins TRBV18 and TRBJ2-1; D unresolved. The V and J ends lost 1 base and 7 bases respectively, with 8 bases between them. CDR3 size: 13 residues. The germline V gene has CDR1 KGHSH and CDR2 LQKENI. This CDR3 reads CASSPLPQNEQFF. CDR3 DNA: TGTGCCAGCTCACCACTGCCACAAAATGAGCAGTTCTTC.

Regarding this clonotype: A much larger clone lies a single base off, so this may be a read error. The chain links TRBV12-3 or TRBV12-4 to TRBJ2-7, with D unresolved. CDR3 length equals 11 residues. CDR3 in amino acids: CASSFGLEEYF. The CDR3 bases are TGTGCCAGCAGTTTTGGCCTCGAGGAGTACTTC.

At least ten counts were recorded for this clonotype. CDR3 coding DNA: TGTGCCAGCTCTCCGGACAGAAACTCTGGAAACACCATATATTTT. Translating it yields CASSPDRNSGNTIYF. V is TRBV12-3 or TRBV12-4 and J is TRBJ1-3; perhaps TRBD1 as D (6 bases). The V and J ends lost 8 bases and 0 bases respectively, with 14 bases between them. This CDR3 contains 15 residues.

The chain has TRBV2 and TRBJ2-1, with a tentative D call TRBD2 (5 bases). In germline, CDR1 is SNHLY, CDR2 FYNNEI. This CDR3 is 14 amino acids long. V lost 1 base and J lost 9, with 13 bases in between. The CDR3 nucleotides read TGTGCCAGCAGTGAAGAGGCCCTGAGCGGTGAGCAGTTCTTC. It translates to CASSEEALSGEQFF.